This T cell receptor (beta chain) was found in a study of identical twins' blood T cells. Study-wide results and limits: Twin similarity might stem from environmental factors, not only genetics.

The donors were healthy female monozygous twins, three pairs in total. In the original workflow: Clonotypes per individual ranged from about 90,000 to nearly 500,000. TCRdb ran MiXCR on the 5' RACE reads and lists one entry per CDR3 protein. None of the V and J calls come from the authors' own analysis; TCRdb made them. The repertoire holds a few hundred thousand distinct CDR3 sequences, with about 28% as singletons. V was shortened by 0 bases and J by 5 bases, with 12 bases between the two germline ends. Germline V gene data show CDR1 as SGDLS and CDR2 as YYNGEE. CDR3 length equals 14 residues. This clonotype was picked up a small number of times. What it binds is unknown.

Source material: PBMCs. The clonotype originates from a woman aged 18 to 55 in good health. The chain combines TRBV9 with TRBJ2-7; D not certain. The chain's CDR3 is CASSVGVGVDEQYF. CDR3 bases: TGTGCCAGCAGCGTAGGAGTTGGGGTCGACGAGCAGTACTTC.